This record concerns one T cell receptor beta chain sequence. Antigen unknown. The data are from a study of T cells expressing NK-cell markers. On the study more broadly: In sorted CD3+CD56+NKG2C+, CD3+CD56+NKG2C- and CD3+CD56-NKG2C+ T cells, TCR beta repertoires were obtained. Overall study findings and caveats: Dominant NKG2C+ clonotypes made up about 1.0-7.5% of CD8+ T cells in roughly six donors. The CD3+CD56-NKG2C+ fraction of several donors was likewise dominated by these clonotypes.

The CDR3 is made up of 17 amino acids. Scientists made TCR beta cDNA using 5'RACE template switching with UMIs. TCRdb reanalyzed the 5' RACE reads, giving one entry per CDR3 protein sequence and no DNA. The sample is made up of over 350,000 distinct CDR3 sequences, and the top ten hold around a tenth of it. Material for sequencing was blood T cells: a sorted CD56 or NKG2C T cell subset, CD4+ or CD8+ T cells, or bulk PBMC T cells (not recorded which). The TCR comes from a woman aged 50 to 60 in good health. The rearrangement joins TRBV12-3 or TRBV12-4 to TRBJ2-1; TCRdb's D gene call, TRBD2, goes unchecked for lack of DNA. CDR3 in amino acids: CASSRRLASSKDNEQFF.